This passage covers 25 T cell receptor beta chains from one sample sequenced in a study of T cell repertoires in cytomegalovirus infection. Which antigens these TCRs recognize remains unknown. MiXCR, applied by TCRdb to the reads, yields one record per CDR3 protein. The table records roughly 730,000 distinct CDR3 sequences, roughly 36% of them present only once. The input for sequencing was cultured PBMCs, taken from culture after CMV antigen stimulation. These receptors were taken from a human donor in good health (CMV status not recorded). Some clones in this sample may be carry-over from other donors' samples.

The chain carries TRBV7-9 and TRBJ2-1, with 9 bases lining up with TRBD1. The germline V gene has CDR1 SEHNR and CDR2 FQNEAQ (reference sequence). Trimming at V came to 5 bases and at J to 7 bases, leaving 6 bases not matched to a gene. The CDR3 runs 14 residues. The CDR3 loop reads CASSPGQGGNEQFF. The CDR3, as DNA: TGTGCCAGCAGCCCGGGACAGGGAGGGAATGAGCAGTTCTTC.

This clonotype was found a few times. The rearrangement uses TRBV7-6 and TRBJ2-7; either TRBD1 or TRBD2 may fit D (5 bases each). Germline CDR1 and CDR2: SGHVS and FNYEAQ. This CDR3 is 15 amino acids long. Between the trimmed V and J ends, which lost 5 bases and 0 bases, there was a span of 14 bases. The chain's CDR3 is CASSAGSGTSYEQYF. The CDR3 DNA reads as TGTGCCAGCAGCGCCGGGTCCGGGACCTCCTACGAGCAGTACTTC. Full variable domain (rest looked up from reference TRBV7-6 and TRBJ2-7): GAGVSQSPRYKVTKRGQDVALRCDPISGHVSLYWYRQALGQGPEFLTYFNYEAQQDKSGLPNDRFSAERPEGSISTLTIQRTEQRDSAMYRCASSAGSGTSYEQYFGPGTRLTVT.

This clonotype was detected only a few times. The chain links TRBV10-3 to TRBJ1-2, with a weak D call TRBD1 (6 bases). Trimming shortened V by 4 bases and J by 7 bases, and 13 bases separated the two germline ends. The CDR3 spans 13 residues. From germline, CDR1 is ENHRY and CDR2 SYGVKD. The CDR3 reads CAISARQEAGYTF. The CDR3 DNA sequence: TGTGCCATCAGTGCTCGACAGGAGGCTGGCTACACCTTC.

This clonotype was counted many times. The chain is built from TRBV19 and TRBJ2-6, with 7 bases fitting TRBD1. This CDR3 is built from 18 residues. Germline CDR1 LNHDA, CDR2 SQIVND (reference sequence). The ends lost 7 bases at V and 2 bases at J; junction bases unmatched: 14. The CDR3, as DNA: TGTGCCAGTAACCCGCGGTGGACACAGGGGACTGGGGCCAACGTCCTGACTTTC. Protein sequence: CASNPRWTQGTGANVLTF.

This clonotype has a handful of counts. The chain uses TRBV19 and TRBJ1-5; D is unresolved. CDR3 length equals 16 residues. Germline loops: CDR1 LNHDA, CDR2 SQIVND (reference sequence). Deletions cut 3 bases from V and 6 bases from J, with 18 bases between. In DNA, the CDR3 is TGTGCCAGTAGTATTCGAAGGCCAGGCTTGAGTCAGCCCCAGCATTTT. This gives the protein CASSIRRPGLSQPQHF. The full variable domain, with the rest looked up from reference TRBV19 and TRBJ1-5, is DGGITQSPKYLFRKEGQNVTLSCEQNLNHDAMYWYRQDPGQGLRLIYYSQIVNDFQKGDIAEGYSVSREKKESFPLTVTSAQKNPTAFYLCASSIRRPGLSQPQHFGDGTRLSIL.

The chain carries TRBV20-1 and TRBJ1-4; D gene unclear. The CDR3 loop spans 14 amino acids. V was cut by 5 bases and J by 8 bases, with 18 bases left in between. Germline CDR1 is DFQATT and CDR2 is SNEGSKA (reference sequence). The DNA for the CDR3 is TGCAGTGCTGGGAGGACGGCGGATGAGGAAAAACTGTTTTTT. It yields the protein CSAGRTADEEKLFF.

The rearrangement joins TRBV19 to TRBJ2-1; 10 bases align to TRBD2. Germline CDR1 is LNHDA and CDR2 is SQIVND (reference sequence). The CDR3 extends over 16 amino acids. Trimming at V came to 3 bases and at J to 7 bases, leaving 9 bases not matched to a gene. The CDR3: CASSILSGGADNEQFF. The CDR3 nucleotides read TGTGCCAGTAGTATTCTCAGCGGGGGGGCCGATAATGAGCAGTTCTTC.

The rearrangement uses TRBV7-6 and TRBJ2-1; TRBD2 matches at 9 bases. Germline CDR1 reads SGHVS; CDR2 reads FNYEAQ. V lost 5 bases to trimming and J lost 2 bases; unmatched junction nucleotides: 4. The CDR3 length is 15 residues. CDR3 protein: CASSGLAGPYNEQFF. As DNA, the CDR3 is TGTGCCAGCAGCGGGCTAGCGGGACCCTACAATGAGCAGTTCTTC.

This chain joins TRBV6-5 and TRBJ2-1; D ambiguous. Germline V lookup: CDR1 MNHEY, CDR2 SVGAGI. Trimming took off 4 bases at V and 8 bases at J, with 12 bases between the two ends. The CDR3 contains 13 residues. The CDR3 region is CASSSSLAYEQFF. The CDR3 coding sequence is TGTGCCAGCAGTTCTTCTTTAGCTTATGAGCAGTTCTTC.

The CDR3 region has the DNA TGCAGTGCTAGAGTGGGGGGGCGACCAGATACGCAGTATTTT. It specifies CSARVGGRPDTQYF. The genes are TRBV20-1 and TRBJ2-3, with D perhaps TRBD2 (7 bases). With 1 base removed from V and 4 bases from J, the gap between germline ends came to 12 bases. The CDR3 has 14 residues. The germline V gene has CDR1 DFQATT and CDR2 SNEGSKA (reference sequence).

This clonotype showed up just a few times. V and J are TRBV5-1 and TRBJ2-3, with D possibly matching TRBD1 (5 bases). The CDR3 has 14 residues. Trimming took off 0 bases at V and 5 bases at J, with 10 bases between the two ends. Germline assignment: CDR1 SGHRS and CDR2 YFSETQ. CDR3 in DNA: TGCGCCAGCAGCTTGGTGGGGCGAGGAGATACGCAGTATTTT. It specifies CASSLVGRGDTQYF. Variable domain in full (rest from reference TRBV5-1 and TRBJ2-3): KAGVTQTPRYLIKTRGQQVTLSCSPISGHRSVSWYQQTPGQGLQFLFEYFSETQRNKGNFPGRFSGRQFSNSRSEMNVSTLELGDSALYLCASSLVGRGDTQYFGPGTRLTVL.

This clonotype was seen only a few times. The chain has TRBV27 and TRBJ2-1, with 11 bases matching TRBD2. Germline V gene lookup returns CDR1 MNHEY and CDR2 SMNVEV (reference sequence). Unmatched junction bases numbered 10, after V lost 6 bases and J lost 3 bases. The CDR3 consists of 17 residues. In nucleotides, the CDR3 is TGTGCCAGCAGCCAAGGGCTAGCGGGAGGTTTCTACAATGAGCAGTTCTTC. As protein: CASSQGLAGGFYNEQFF.

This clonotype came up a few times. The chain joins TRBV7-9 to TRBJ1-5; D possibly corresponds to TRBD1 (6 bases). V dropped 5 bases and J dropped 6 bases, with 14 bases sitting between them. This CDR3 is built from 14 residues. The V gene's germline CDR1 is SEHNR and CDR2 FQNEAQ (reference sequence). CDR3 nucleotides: TGTGCCAGCAGCCGGACAGATAGCTTTCAGCCCCAGCATTTT. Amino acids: CASSRTDSFQPQHF. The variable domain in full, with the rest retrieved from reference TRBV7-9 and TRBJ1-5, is DTGVSQNPRHKITKRGQNVTFRCDPISEHNRLYWYRQTLGQGPEFLTYFQNEAQLEKSRLLSDRFSAERPKGSFSTLEIQRTEQGDSAMYLCASSRTDSFQPQHFGDGTRLSIL.

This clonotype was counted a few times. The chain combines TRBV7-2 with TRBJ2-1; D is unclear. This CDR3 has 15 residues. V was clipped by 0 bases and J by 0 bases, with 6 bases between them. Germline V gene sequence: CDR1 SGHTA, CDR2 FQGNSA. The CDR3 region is CASSLATVSYNEQFF. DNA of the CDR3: TGTGCCAGCAGCTTAGCAACCGTCTCCTACAATGAGCAGTTCTTC.

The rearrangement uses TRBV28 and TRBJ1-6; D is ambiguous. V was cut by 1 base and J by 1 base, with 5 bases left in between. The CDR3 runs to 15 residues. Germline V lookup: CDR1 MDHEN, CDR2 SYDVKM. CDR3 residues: CASSLFESYNSPLHF. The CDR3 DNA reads TGTGCCAGCAGTTTATTCGAATCCTATAATTCACCCCTCCACTTT. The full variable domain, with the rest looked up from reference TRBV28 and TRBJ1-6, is DVKVTQSSRYLVKRTGEKVFLECVQDMDHENMFWYRQDPGLGLRLIYFSYDVKMKEKGDIPEGYSVSREKKERFSLILESASTNQTSMYLCASSLFESYNSPLHFGNGTRLTVT.

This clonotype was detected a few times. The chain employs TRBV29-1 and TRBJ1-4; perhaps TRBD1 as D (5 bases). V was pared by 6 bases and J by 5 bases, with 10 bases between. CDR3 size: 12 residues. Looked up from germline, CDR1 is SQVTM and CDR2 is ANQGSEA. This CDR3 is CSVRRQNEKLFF. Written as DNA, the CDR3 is TGCAGCGTAAGAAGACAGAATGAAAAACTGTTTTTT. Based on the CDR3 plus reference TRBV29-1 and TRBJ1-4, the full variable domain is SAVISQKPSRDICQRGTSLTIQCQVDSQVTMMFWYRQQPGQSLTLIATANQGSEATYESGFVIDKFPISRPNLTFSTLTVSNMSPEDSSIYLCSVRRQNEKLFFGSGTQLSVL.

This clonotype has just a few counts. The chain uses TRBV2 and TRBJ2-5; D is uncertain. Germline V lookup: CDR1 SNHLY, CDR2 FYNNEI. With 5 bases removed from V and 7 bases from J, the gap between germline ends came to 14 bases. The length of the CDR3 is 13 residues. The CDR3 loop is CASSTRGRATQYF. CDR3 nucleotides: TGTGCCAGCAGTACCAGAGGAAGGGCGACCCAGTACTTC.

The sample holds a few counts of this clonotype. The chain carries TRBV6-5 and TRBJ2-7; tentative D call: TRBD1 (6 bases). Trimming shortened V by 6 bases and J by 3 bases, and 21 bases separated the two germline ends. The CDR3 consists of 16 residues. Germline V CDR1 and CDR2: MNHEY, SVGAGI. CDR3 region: CASSYLRGTVHYEQYF. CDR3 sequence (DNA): TGTGCCAGCAGCTACCTCAGGGGTACAGTGCACTACGAGCAGTACTTC.

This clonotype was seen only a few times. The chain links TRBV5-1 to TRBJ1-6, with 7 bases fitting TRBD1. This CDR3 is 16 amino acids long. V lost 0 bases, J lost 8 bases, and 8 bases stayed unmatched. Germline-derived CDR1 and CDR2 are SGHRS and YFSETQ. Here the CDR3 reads CASSLDRGGVDSPLHF. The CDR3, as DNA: TGCGCCAGCAGCTTGGACAGGGGCGGAGTTGATTCACCCCTCCACTTT.

The CDR3 here is CASSYLPPGTDTDTQYF. Written as DNA, the CDR3 is TGTGCCAGCTCATACCTACCCCCCGGGACAGATACAGATACGCAGTATTTT. V gene TRBV18 combines with J gene TRBJ2-3; TRBD1 matches at 7 bases. V gave up 5 bases and J gave up 3 bases; unmatched junction bases: 14. Per the germline V gene, CDR1 is KGHSH and CDR2 is LQKENI. This CDR3 contains 17 residues.

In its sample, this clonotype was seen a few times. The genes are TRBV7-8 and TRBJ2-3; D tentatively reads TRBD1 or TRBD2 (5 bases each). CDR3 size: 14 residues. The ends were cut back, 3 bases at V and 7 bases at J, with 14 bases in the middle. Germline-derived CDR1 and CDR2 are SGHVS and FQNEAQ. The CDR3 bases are TGTGCCAGCAGCTTTGGGACCCTAGTGTATACGCAGTATTTT. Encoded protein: CASSFGTLVYTQYF. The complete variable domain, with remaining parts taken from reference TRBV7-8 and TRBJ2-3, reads GAGVSQSPRYKVAKRGQDVALRCDPISGHVSLFWYQQALGQGPEFLTYFQNEAQLDKSGLPSDRFFAERPEGSVSTLKIQRTQQEDSAVYLCASSFGTLVYTQYFGPGTRLTVL.

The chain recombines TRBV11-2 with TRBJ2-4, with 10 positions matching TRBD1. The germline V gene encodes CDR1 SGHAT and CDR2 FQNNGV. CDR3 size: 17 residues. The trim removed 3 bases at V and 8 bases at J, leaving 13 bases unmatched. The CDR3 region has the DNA TGTGCCAGCAGCTTCCCACCCTACGGACAGGGGGTTGACATTCAGTACTTC. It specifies CASSFPPYGQGVDIQYF.

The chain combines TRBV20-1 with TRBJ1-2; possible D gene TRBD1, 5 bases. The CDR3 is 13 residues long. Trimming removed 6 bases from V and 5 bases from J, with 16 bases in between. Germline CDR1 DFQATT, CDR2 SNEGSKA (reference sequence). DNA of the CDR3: TGCAGTGCCGAGGGCAGGGCCGGGTATGGCTACACCTTC. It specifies CSAEGRAGYGYTF.

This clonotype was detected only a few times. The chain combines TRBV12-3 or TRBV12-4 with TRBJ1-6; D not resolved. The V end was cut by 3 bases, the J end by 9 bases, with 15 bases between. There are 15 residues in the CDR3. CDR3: CASSLVVSDGSPLHF. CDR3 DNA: TGTGCCAGCAGTTTGGTTGTTTCGGACGGTTCACCCCTCCACTTT.

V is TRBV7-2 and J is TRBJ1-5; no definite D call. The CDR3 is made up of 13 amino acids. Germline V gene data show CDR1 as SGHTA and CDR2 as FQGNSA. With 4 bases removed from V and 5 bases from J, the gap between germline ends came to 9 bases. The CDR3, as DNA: TGTGCCAGCAGCTCCAGACTCGATCAGCCCCAGCATTTT. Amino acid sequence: CASSSRLDQPQHF.